This T cell receptor beta chain was sequenced for a study of identifying expanded T cells in peripheral blood. During the collection period, no donor immune events like infections were recorded. Sequenced by immunoSEQ multiplex PCR; TCRdb stores in-frame clones only, minus some. The sample contains approximately 100,000 clones, about 91% of which appear only once. The receptor was isolated from a person aged 18 to 75 in good health. Source material: blood.

CDR3 bases: TGTGCCAGCAGTTCCGGGACAAGCGACATTCAGTACTTC. Protein sequence: CASSSGTSDIQYF. The chain links TRBV28 to TRBJ2-4; possible D gene TRBD1, 6 bases. This CDR3 spans 13 amino acids. The germline gives CDR1 MDHEN, CDR2 SYDVKM. V shed 4 bases and J shed 8 bases, with 12 bases lying between them.